This T cell receptor beta chain stems from a study of CD8+CD57+ T cells in acquired aplastic anemia. Study-level information: Average CD4+ read depth in healthy donors was about 10.8 million reads.

Findings and limits, study-wide: Levels of CD8+ Simpson's diversity were not significantly distinct in patients versus controls. Patients and controls shared just under 30 CD8+ CDR3 sequences, highly expressed in patients.

Genomic DNA templated the TCR beta VDJ and CDR3 profiling. From the reads, TCRdb called clonotypes with MiXCR, one entry per CDR3 protein. This sample has 400,000 to 450,000 distinct CDR3 sequences; 60% to 80% occur once, and the top ten carry less than 4%. About this clonotype itself: Its target is unknown. A junction end diverges from the germline sequence, so it may reflect a read error.

This CDR3 has 15 residues. Germline CDR1 and CDR2: SEHNR and FQNEAQ (reference sequence). Sequenced input: sorted CD4+, CD8+, or CD8+CD57+ T cells (not recorded which) from PBMCs. This chain uses TRBV7-9 with TRBJ1-1, with D uncertain. This receptor was taken from a human donor in good health, serving as a control. CDR3 DNA: TGTGCTAGCAGCTTACCGGGAGGTGAGAATTCACACCCTTTCTTT. It encodes CASSLPGGENSHPFF.